The rows below give T cell receptor beta chains drawn from one sample of a study of cytomegalovirus exposure and HLA in healthy donors. TCRdb's table, derived via immunoSEQ multiplex PCR, lists solely in-frame clones and lacks some. The sample comprises 150,000 to 200,000 clones, roughly 76% of which are singletons, and over 10% rests with the top ten. Sequenced input: PBMCs. The source of these receptors is a woman aged 45-60 years in good health and CMV-seronegative. Each CDR3 is given without its conserved first and last residue.

v_call: TRBV19; cdr3_aa: ASSPRTGVLYEQY
v_call: TRBV6-1; cdr3_aa: ASSEARARAF
v_call: TRBV19; cdr3_aa: ASSIADGVAKNIQY
v_call: TRBV6-1; cdr3_aa: ASRAGFSYGYT
v_call: TRBV7-9; cdr3_aa: ASSHGTGENGYT
v_call: TRBV6-6; cdr3_aa: ASSRGGMGTEAF
v_call: TRBV28; cdr3_aa: ASSPSRGAKEAF
v_call: TRBV19; cdr3_aa: ASSPTVSNQPQH
v_call: TRBV11-2; cdr3_aa: ASSLGVSGYTDTQY
v_call: TRBV19; cdr3_aa: ASASGRGYEQY
v_call: TRBV5-1; cdr3_aa: ASSNTGGAYNEQF
v_call: TRBV7-2; cdr3_aa: ASSPQDYARQY
v_call: TRBV5-1; cdr3_aa: ASSFDRGGDEQF
v_call: TRBV2; cdr3_aa: ASSEALFTGKGFAEAF
v_call: TRBV10-3; cdr3_aa: AISEGQRGTDTQY
v_call: TRBV13; cdr3_aa: ASSSSGTYNEQF